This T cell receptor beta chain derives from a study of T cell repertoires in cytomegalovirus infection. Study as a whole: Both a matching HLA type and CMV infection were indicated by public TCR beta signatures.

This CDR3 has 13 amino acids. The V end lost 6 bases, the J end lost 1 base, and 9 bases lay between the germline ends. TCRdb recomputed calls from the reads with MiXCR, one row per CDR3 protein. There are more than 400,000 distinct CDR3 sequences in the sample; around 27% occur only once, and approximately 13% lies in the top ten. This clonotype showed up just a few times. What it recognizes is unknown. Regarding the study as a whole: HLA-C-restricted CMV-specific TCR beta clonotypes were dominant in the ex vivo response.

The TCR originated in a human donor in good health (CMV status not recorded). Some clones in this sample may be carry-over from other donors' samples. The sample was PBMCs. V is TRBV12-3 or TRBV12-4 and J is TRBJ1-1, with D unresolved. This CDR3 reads CASSRSGNTEAFF. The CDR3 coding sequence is TGTGCCAGCAGCCGAAGCGGGAACACTGAAGCTTTCTTT.